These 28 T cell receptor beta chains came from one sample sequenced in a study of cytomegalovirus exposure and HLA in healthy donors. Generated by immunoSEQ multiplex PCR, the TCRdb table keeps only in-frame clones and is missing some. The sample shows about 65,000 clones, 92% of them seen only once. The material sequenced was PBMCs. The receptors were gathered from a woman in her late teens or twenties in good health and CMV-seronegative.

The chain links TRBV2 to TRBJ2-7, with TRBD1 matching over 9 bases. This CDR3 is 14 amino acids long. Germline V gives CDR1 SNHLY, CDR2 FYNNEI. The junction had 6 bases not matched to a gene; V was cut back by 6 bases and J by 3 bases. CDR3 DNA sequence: TGTGCCAGCAGAAGGACAGGGGAGGGCTACGAGCAGTACTTC. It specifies CASRRTGEGYEQYF.

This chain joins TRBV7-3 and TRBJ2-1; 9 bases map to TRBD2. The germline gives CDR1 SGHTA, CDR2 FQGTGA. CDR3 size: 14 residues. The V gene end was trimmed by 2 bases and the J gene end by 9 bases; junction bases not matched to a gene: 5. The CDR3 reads CASSLVAGDGEQFF. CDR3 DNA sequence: TGTGCCAGCAGCTTAGTAGCGGGAGATGGTGAGCAGTTCTTC.

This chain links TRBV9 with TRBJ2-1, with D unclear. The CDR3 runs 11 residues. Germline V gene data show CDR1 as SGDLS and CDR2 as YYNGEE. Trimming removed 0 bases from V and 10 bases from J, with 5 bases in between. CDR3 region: CASSVGREQFF. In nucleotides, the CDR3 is TGTGCCAGCAGCGTAGGCAGGGAGCAGTTCTTC.

The CDR3 nucleotides are TGTGCCAGCAGCTTAGCGTATCAGGCGACCTACGAGCAGTACTTC. This gives the protein CASSLAYQATYEQYF. V usage is TRBV11-2 and J usage is TRBJ2-7; no definite D call. Trimming pared 1 base from V and 2 bases from J, leaving 12 bases between. CDR1 and CDR2 (germline): SGHAT, FQNNGV. The CDR3 covers 15 residues.

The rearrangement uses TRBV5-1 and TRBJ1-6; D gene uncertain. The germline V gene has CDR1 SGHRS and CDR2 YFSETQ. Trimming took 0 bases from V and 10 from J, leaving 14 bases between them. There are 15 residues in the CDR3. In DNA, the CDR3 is TGCGCCAGCAGCTTGGAAGCAGGTAGTCAATCACCCCTCCACTTT. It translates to CASSLEAGSQSPLHF.

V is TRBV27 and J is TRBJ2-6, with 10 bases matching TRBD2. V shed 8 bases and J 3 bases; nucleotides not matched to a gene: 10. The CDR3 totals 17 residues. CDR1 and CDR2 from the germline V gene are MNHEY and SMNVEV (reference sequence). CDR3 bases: TGTGCCAGCGGGCCGGGACTAGCGTTGCGTGGGGCCAACGTCCTGACTTTC. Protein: CASGPGLALRGANVLTF.

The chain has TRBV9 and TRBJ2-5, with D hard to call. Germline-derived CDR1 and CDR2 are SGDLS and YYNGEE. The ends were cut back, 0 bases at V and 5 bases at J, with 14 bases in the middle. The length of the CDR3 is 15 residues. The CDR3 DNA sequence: TGTGCCAGCAGCGTAGGAAGCCCCCCCGGGGAGACCCAGTACTTC. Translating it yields CASSVGSPPGETQYF.

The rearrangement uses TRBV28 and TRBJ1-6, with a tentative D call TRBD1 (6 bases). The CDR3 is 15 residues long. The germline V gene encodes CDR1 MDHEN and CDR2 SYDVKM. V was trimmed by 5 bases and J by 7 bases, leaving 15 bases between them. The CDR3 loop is CASSPTTGANSPLHF. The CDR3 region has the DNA TGTGCCAGCAGTCCTACGACAGGTGCAAATTCACCCCTCCACTTT.

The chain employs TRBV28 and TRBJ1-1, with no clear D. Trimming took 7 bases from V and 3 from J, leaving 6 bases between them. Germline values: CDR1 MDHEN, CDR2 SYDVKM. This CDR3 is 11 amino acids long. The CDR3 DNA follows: TGTGCCAGCATTCAGGACACTGAAGCTTTCTTT. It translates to CASIQDTEAFF.

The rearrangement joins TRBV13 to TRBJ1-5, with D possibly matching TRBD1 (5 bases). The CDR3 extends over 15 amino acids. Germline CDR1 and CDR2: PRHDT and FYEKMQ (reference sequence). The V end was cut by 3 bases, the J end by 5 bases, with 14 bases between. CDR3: CASSFGVGADQPQHF. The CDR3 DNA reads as TGTGCCAGCAGCTTTGGGGTAGGGGCGGATCAGCCCCAGCATTTT. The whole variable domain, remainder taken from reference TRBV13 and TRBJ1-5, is AAGVIQSPRHLIKEKRETATLKCYPIPRHDTVYWYQQGPGQDPQFLISFYEKMQSDKGSIPDRFSAQQFSDYHSELNMSSLELGDSALYFCASSFGVGADQPQHFGDGTRLSIL.

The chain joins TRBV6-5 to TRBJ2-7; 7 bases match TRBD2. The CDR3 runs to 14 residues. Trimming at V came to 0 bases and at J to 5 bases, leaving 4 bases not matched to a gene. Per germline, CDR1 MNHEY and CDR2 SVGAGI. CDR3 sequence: CASSYSFGGDEQYF. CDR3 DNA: TGTGCCAGCAGTTACTCGTTTGGGGGGGACGAGCAGTACTTC.

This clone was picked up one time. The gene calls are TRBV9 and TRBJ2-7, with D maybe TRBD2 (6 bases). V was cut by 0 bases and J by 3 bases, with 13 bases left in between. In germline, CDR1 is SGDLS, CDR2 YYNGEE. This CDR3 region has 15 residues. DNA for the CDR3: TGTGCCAGCAGCGTAGAGGCGGGGCCCCACTACGAGCAGTACTTC. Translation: CASSVEAGPHYEQYF.

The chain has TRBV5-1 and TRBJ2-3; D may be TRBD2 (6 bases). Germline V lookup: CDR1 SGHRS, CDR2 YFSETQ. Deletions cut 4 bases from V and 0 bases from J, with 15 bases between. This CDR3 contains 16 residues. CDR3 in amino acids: CASSLGLTSSTDTQYF. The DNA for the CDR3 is TGCGCCAGCAGCCTGGGACTGACTTCTAGCACAGATACGCAGTATTTT.

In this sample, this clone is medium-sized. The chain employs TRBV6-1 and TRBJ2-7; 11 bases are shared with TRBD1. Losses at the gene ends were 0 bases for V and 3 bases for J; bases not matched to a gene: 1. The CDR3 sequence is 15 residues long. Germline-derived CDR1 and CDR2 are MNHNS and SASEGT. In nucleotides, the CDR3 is TGTGCCAGCAGTGAAGCGGGGACAGGGGGCTACGAGCAGTACTTC. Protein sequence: CASSEAGTGGYEQYF.

The CDR3 protein is CASSVRGLAGGPFTDTQYF. CDR3 coding DNA: TGTGCCAGCAGCGTAAGAGGACTAGCGGGGGGGCCCTTCACAGATACGCAGTATTTT. This chain uses TRBV7-9 with TRBJ2-3; 15 bases agree with TRBD2. J lost 2 bases, V lost 5 bases, and 11 bases had no gene match. CDR1 and CDR2 (germline): SEHNR, FQNEAQ (reference sequence). The CDR3 is made up of 19 amino acids. Drawing the rest from reference TRBV7-9 and TRBJ2-3, the complete variable domain is DTGVSQNPRHKITKRGQNVTFRCDPISEHNRLYWYRQTLGQGPEFLTYFQNEAQLEKSRLLSDRFSAERPKGSFSTLEIQRTEQGDSAMYLCASSVRGLAGGPFTDTQYFGPGTRLTVL.

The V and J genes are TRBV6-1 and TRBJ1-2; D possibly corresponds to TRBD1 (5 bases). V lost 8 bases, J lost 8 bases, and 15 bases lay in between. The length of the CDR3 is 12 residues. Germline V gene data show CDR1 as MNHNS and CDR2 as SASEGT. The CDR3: CASVRGGRGYTF. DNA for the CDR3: TGTGCCAGCGTTCGGGGGGGTCGAGGCTACACCTTC.

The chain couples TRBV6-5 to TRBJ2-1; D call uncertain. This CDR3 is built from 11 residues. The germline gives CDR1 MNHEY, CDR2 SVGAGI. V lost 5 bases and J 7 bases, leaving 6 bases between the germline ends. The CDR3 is CASSPGNEQFF. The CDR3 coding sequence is TGTGCCAGCAGTCCGGGTAATGAGCAGTTCTTC.

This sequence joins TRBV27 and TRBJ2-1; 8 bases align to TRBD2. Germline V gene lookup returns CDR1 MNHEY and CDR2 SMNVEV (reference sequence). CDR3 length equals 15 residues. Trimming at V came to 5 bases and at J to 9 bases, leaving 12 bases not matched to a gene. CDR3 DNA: TGTGCCAGCAGTCCCGATCAGCGGGAGTCCAGTGAGCAGTTCTTC. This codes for CASSPDQRESSEQFF.

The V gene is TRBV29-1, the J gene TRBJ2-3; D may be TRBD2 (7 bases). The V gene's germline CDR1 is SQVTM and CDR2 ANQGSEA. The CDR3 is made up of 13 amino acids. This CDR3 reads CTLSGGSTDTQYF. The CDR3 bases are TGCACCCTTTCGGGGGGCTCCACAGATACGCAGTATTTT.

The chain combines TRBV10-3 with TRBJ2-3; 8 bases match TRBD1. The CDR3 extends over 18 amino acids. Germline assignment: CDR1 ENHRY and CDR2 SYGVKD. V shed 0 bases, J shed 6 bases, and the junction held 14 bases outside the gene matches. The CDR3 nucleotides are TGTGCCATCAGTGAGTCGTTACGGGGCCAGGGGGCTGAGGATACGCAGTATTTT. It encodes CAISESLRGQGAEDTQYF.

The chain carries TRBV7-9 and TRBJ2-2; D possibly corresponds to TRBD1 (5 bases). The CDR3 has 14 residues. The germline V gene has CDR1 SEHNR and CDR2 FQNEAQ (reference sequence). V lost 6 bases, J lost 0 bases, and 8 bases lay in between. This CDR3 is CASRDTTNTGELFF. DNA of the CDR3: TGTGCCAGCAGGGACACAACGAACACCGGGGAGCTGTTTTTT.

In DNA form, the CDR3 reads TGTGCCAGCAGTAAAGGGGACAGGGCCTTCACAGATACGCAGTATTTT. Residues: CASSKGDRAFTDTQYF. The chain is built from TRBV6-1 and TRBJ2-3, with 9 positions matching TRBD1. Germline loops: CDR1 MNHNS, CDR2 SASEGT. CDR3 length equals 16 residues. With 5 bases clipped from V and 2 bases from J, the junction kept 8 bases outside the gene matches.

CDR3 residues: CSVARSGNTIYF. Here the CDR3 DNA reads TGCAGCGTTGCGCGCTCTGGAAACACCATATATTTT. The chain uses TRBV29-1 and TRBJ1-3; no definite D call. The CDR3 spans 12 residues. The V gene lost 4 bases and the J gene lost 0 bases, with 4 bases spanning the gap. CDR1 is SQVTM, CDR2 ANQGSEA, per germline. Full variable domain (remainder filled in from reference TRBV29-1 and TRBJ1-3): SAVISQKPSRDICQRGTSLTIQCQVDSQVTMMFWYRQQPGQSLTLIATANQGSEATYESGFVIDKFPISRPNLTFSTLTVSNMSPEDSSIYLCSVARSGNTIYFGEGSWLTVV.

The DNA for the CDR3 is TGTGCCAGCAGTGACTCGAACAGGGACACCGGGGAGCTGTTTTTT. Amino acid sequence: CASSDSNRDTGELFF. V is TRBV6-4 and J is TRBJ2-2; tentatively, D is TRBD1 (6 bases). This CDR3 region has 15 residues. CDR1 MRHNA and CDR2 SNTAGT come from the germline V gene. The ends were cut back, 0 bases at V and 3 bases at J, with 8 bases in the middle.

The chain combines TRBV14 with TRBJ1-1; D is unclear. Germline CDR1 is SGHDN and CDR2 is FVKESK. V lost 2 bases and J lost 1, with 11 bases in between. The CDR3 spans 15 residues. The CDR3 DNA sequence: TGTGCCAGCAGCCAACCCTCGGCAGGGAACACTGAAGCTTTCTTT. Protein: CASSQPSAGNTEAFF.

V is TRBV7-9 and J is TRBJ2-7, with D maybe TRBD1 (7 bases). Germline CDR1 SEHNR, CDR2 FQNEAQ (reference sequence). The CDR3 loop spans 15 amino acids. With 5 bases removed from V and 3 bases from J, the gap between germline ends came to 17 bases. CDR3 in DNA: TGTGCCAGCAGCCCGGAGGGACAGAACATCTACGAGCAGTACTTC. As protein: CASSPEGQNIYEQYF. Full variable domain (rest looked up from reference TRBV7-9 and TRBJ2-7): DTGVSQNPRHKITKRGQNVTFRCDPISEHNRLYWYRQTLGQGPEFLTYFQNEAQLEKSRLLSDRFSAERPKGSFSTLEIQRTEQGDSAMYLCASSPEGQNIYEQYFGPGTRLTVT.

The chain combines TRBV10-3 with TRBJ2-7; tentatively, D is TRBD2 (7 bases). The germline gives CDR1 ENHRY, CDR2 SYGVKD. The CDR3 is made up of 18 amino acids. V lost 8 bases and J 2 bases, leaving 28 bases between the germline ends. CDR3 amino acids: CAIGEGDRYSGQTYEQYF. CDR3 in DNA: TGTGCCATCGGGGAGGGGGATCGTTATAGCGGGCAAACCTACGAGCAGTACTTC.

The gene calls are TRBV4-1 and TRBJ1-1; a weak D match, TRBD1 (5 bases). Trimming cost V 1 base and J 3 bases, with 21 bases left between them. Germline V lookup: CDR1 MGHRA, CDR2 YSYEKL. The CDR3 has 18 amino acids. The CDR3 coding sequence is TGCGCCAGCAGCCAAGCAGCGACTGGGGGGAATCGGGACACTGAAGCTTTCTTT. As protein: CASSQAATGGNRDTEAFF.